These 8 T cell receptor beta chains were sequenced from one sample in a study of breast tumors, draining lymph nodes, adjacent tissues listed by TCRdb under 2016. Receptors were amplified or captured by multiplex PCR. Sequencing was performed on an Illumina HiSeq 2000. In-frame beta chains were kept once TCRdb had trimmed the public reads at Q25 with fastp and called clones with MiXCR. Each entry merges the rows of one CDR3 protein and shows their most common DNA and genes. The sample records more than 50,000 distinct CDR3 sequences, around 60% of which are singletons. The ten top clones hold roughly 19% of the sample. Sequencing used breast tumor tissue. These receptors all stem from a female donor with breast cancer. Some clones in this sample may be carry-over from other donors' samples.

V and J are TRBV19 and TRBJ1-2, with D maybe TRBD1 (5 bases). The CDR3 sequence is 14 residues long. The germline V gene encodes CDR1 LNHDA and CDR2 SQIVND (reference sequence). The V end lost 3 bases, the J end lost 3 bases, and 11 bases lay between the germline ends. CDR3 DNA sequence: TGTGCCAGTAGTATTAGAGGGGATTACTATGGCTACACCTTC. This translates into CASSIRGDYYGYTF.

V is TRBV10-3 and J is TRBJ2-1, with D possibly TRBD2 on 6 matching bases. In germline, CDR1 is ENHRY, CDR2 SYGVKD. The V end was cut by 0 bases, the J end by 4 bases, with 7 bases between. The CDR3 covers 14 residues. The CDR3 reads CAISESEGYNEQFF. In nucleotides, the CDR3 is TGTGCCATCAGTGAGTCGGAGGGGTACAATGAGCAGTTCTTC.

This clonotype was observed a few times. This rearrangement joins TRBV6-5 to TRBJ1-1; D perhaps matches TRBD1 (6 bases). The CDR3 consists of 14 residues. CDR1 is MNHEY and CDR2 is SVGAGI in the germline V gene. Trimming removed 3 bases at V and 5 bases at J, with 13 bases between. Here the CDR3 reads CASSYKGGWTEAFF. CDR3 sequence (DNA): TGTGCCAGCAGTTATAAGGGGGGATGGACTGAAGCTTTCTTT.

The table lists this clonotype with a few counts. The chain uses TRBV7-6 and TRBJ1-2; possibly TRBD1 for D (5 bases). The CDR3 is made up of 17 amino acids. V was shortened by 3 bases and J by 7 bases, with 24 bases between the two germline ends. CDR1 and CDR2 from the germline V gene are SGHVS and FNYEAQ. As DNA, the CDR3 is TGTGCCAGCAGCTTGGTCCCTAGAGGATGGCAGGGAAGTGGCTACACCTTC. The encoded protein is CASSLVPRGWQGSGYTF.

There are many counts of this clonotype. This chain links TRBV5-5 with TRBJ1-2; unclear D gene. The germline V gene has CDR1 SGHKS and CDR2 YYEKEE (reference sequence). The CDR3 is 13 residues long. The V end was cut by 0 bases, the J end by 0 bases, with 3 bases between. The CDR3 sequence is CASSLDTNYGYTF. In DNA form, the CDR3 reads TGTGCCAGCAGCTTGGACACTAACTATGGCTACACCTTC.

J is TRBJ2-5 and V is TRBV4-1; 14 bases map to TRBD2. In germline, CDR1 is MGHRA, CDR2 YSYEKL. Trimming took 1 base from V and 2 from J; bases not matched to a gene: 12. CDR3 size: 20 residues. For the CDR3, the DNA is TGCGCCAGCAGCCAAGGATGGTCAGGCGGGACTAGCGGGGGACAAGAGACCCAGTACTTC. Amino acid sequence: CASSQGWSGGTSGGQETQYF.

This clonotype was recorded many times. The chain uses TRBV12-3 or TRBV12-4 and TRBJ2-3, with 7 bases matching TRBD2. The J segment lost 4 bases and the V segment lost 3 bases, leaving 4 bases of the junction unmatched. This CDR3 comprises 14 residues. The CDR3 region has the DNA TGTGCCAGCAGTTTCGGCGGGGGTGCAGATACGCAGTATTTT. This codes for CASSFGGGADTQYF.

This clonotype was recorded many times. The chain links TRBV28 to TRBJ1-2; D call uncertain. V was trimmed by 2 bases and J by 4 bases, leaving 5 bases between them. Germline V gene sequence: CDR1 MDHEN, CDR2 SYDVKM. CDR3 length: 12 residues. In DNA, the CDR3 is TGTGCCAGCAGTTTAAGTATCTATGGCTACACCTTC. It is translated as CASSLSIYGYTF.